This T cell receptor beta chain emerged from a study of T cells in Graves' hyperthyroidism and ophthalmopathy. Study-level information: The blood sample was taken at first diagnosis, before treatment began. Study conclusions and caveats: The model forecast ophthalmopathy, anticipating it by a median around 6.5 months before onset. Using 13 V-J features, a model discriminated ophthalmopathy from stable hyperthyroidism.

CDR3 length equals 16 residues. The V gene's germline CDR1 is MNHNS and CDR2 SASEGT. The ends lost 2 bases at V and 4 bases at J; junction bases unmatched: 5. Note on this clonotype: Its specificity is not known.

What was amplified from RNA transcripts were TCR beta CDR3 regions. First-round RT-PCR targeting the TCR CDR3 was performed with the HTBI primer set. TCRdb re-derived calls from the multiplex PCR reads in MiXCR, one entry per CDR3 protein. The table records 300,000 to 400,000 distinct CDR3 sequences, around 20% of them present only once. Isolation of PBMCs was performed on about 9.9 ml fresh peripheral blood. This TCR was recovered from a man between 18 and 29 years old with Graves' ophthalmopathy. What was sequenced was blood. The chain couples TRBV6-1 to TRBJ2-5, with 12 bases that match TRBD2. The CDR3 loop is CASSELAGGKTETQYF. CDR3 coding DNA: TGTGCCAGCAGTGAACTAGCGGGGGGGAAAACAGAGACCCAGTACTTC.